The source of this T cell receptor (beta chain) is a study of technical replicates of blood from a few donors. The CDR3 is 17 residues long. V gave up 0 bases and J gave up 2 bases; unmatched junction bases: 6. Germline CDR1 and CDR2: ENHRY and SYGVKD. TCRdb's table, derived via immunoSEQ multiplex PCR, lists solely in-frame clones and lacks some. The repertoire holds about 83,000 clones, with 90% to 95% as singletons. V usage is TRBV10-3 and J usage is TRBJ2-2; 7 nucleotides agree with TRBD1. The origin of this receptor is a human donor in good health. The specimen sequenced was T cells isolated from PBMCs. In nucleotides, the CDR3 is TGTGCCATCAGTGAGTCAGCTCGACAGGGTAACACCGGGGAGCTGTTTTTT. Amino acid sequence: CAISESARQGNTGELFF.